One sample yielded the 32 T cell receptor beta chains listed below, sequenced in a study of Graves' ophthalmopathy and Graves' hyperthyroidism listed by TCRdb under 2018. TCRdb names Illumina HiSeq 2000 as the instrument used. TCR beta CDR3 regions were amplified from RNA transcripts for repertoire sequencing. HTBI primers and the Qiagen OneStep RT-PCR kit were used in a first-round RT-PCR, which was followed by a second-round multiplex PCR, size selection and purification. In TCRdb, the public reads were trimmed at Q25 with fastp and aligned with MiXCR, with productive beta chains retained. CDR3 protein sequences are deduplicated, and each keeps its most common genes and DNA. In this sample the table shows 450,000 to 600,000 distinct CDR3 sequences, about 40% of which occur a single time. The biggest ten clones account for about 4% of the sample. The material sequenced was peripheral blood or thyroid tissue (not recorded which). These receptors originate from an adult man with Graves' hyperthyroidism.

The chain combines TRBV2 with TRBJ2-1; D not certain. Trimming stripped 6 bases from V and 9 bases from J, with 21 bases between. Per the germline V gene, CDR1 is SNHLY and CDR2 is FYNNEI. CDR3 length equals 15 residues. The CDR3, as DNA: TGTGCCAGCAGCGACGACACCGTGAACGGTATTGAGCAGTTCTTC. Translation gives CASSDDTVNGIEQFF.

The rearrangement links TRBV29-1 to TRBJ1-2; D is perhaps TRBD1 (5 bases). CDR3 length equals 13 residues. Looked up from germline, CDR1 is SQVTM and CDR2 is ANQGSEA. Trimming left V 4 bases short and J 8 bases short, with 17 bases between. The CDR3 coding sequence is TGCAGCGTTGTCGACTCTGGGGCCGGCGGCTACACCTTC. Residues: CSVVDSGAGGYTF. Using reference TRBV29-1 and TRBJ1-2 for the parts outside the CDR3, the full variable domain is SAVISQKPSRDICQRGTSLTIQCQVDSQVTMMFWYRQQPGQSLTLIATANQGSEATYESGFVIDKFPISRPNLTFSTLTVSNMSPEDSSIYLCSVVDSGAGGYTFGSGTRLTVV.

This clonotype was recorded many times. The CDR3, as DNA: TGTGCCAGCAGCTTAACGGGCTATGAGACCCAGTACTTC. It is translated as CASSLTGYETQYF. The chain employs TRBV7-3 and TRBJ2-5; D gene unclear. CDR1 and CDR2 (germline): SGHTA, FQGTGA. The CDR3 totals 13 residues. Trimming took 0 bases from V and 5 from J, leaving 7 bases between them. Full variable domain (rest looked up from reference TRBV7-3 and TRBJ2-5): GAGVSQTPSNKVTEKGKYVELRCDPISGHTALYWYRQSLGQGPEFLIYFQGTGAADDSGLPNDRFFAVRPEGSVSTLKIQRTERGDSAVYLCASSLTGYETQYFGPGTRLLVL.

This clonotype was found many times. V usage is TRBV6-1 and J usage is TRBJ2-7, with TRBD1 matching over 8 bases. The V gene end was trimmed by 6 bases and the J gene end by 6 bases; junction bases not matched to a gene: 4. Germline V gives CDR1 MNHNS, CDR2 SASEGT. The length of the CDR3 is 12 residues. For the CDR3, the DNA is TGTGCCAGCAGGGACAGGGTAGGCGAGCAGTACTTC. Protein product: CASRDRVGEQYF.

A word on this clonotype: A clone one base away is much larger, so this may be a read error. This chain uses TRBV24-1 with TRBJ2-5; 8 bases agree with TRBD1. Per the germline V gene, CDR1 is KGHDR and CDR2 is SFDVKD. V lost 4 bases to trimming and J lost 2 bases; unmatched junction nucleotides: 20. This CDR3 is 20 amino acids long. Written as DNA, the CDR3 is TGTGCCACCAGTGACCCCCGCGGTGGGACAGGACCTTTTATACAAGAGACCCAGTACTTC. Amino acids: CATSDPRGGTGPFIQETQYF.

This clonotype came up many times. J is TRBJ2-5 and V is TRBV3-1; possibly TRBD1 for D (6 bases). The CDR3 is 14 amino acids. The V end was cut by 1 base, the J end by 7 bases, with 13 bases between. Germline loops: CDR1 LGHDT, CDR2 YNNKEL (reference sequence). The chain's CDR3 is CASSQGQESMTQYF. Here the CDR3 DNA reads TGTGCCAGCAGCCAAGGACAGGAGAGTATGACCCAGTACTTC.

This clonotype was picked up many times. This sequence joins TRBV7-3 and TRBJ2-5, with D maybe TRBD2 (5 bases). V lost 0 bases, J lost 5 bases, and 13 bases lay in between. The CDR3 has 15 amino acids. Per germline, CDR1 SGHTA and CDR2 FQGTGA. CDR3 residues: CASSLTPGSAETQYF. The CDR3 DNA follows: TGTGCCAGCAGCTTAACCCCGGGTAGCGCGGAGACCCAGTACTTC.

This clonotype was observed at least ten times. V gene TRBV19 combines with J gene TRBJ1-5; D not certain. Germline loops: CDR1 LNHDA, CDR2 SQIVND (reference sequence). The CDR3 length is 12 residues. V was cut by 7 bases and J by 9 bases, with 13 bases left in between. In nucleotides, the CDR3 is TGTGCCAGTATGGCGGGGTCTTGGCCCCAGCATTTT. This sequence encodes CASMAGSWPQHF.

This clonotype was counted between two and nine times. This sequence joins TRBV10-3 and TRBJ2-7, with D maybe TRBD2 (6 bases). The CDR3 sequence is 14 residues long. V was cut by 6 bases and J by 0 bases, with 12 bases left in between. Germline V gives CDR1 ENHRY, CDR2 SYGVKD. CDR3 coding DNA: TGTGCCATCAGCTCGGGGGTTAGCTCCTACGAGCAGTACTTC. It is translated as CAISSGVSSYEQYF.

V is TRBV2 and J is TRBJ2-7; D not resolved. This CDR3 region has 13 residues. V lost 6 bases to trimming and J lost 3 bases, with 12 bases between them. Germline CDR1 and CDR2: SNHLY and FYNNEI. The CDR3 nucleotides read TGTGCCAGCAGGACGGGCGCGATCTACGAGCAGTACTTC. Its protein product is CASRTGAIYEQYF.

The rearrangement uses TRBV20-1 and TRBJ2-5, with D possibly TRBD2 on 6 matching bases. Germline assignment: CDR1 DFQATT and CDR2 SNEGSKA (reference sequence). The CDR3 is 15 residues long. Trimming stripped 7 bases from V and 5 bases from J, with 23 bases between. The CDR3 DNA is TGCAGTGTCCTCCGGGACTCACACACCGGGGAGACCCAGTACTTC. It codes for CSVLRDSHTGETQYF.

There are a few counts of this clonotype. This rearrangement joins TRBV29-1 to TRBJ1-6; no firm D call. The CDR3 has 13 amino acids. The V end lost 4 bases, the J end lost 5 bases, and 9 bases lay between the germline ends. The germline V gene has CDR1 SQVTM and CDR2 ANQGSEA. The CDR3 spells CSVGDLNNSPLHF. In nucleotides, the CDR3 is TGCAGCGTTGGGGATCTAAATAATTCACCCCTCCACTTT.

This clonotype came up many times. This sequence joins TRBV12-3 or TRBV12-4 and TRBJ1-4, with 8 bases aligning to TRBD1. Unmatched junction bases numbered 7, after V lost 1 base and J lost 9 bases. There are 15 residues in the CDR3. CDR3 in amino acids: CASSLGTGNVKKLFF. For the CDR3, the DNA is TGTGCCAGCAGTTTAGGGACAGGGAATGTGAAAAAACTGTTTTTT.

The rearrangement uses TRBV18 and TRBJ2-7; either TRBD1 or TRBD2 may supply D (6 bases each). Germline V gene lookup returns CDR1 KGHSH and CDR2 LQKENI. CDR3 length equals 14 residues. With 4 bases removed from V and 4 bases from J, the gap between germline ends came to 14 bases. The CDR3 DNA follows: TGTGCCAGCTCACGGGGGGCGGCGGATTACGAGCAGTACTTC. It encodes CASSRGAADYEQYF.

This clonotype was seen ten or more times. The chain carries TRBV12-3 or TRBV12-4 and TRBJ1-4, with D possibly matching TRBD1 (5 bases). Trimming pared 3 bases from V and 4 bases from J, leaving 9 bases between. This CDR3 is 14 amino acids long. The CDR3 reads CASSLGQDNEKLFF. For the CDR3, the DNA is TGTGCCAGCAGTTTGGGGCAGGATAATGAAAAACTGTTTTTT.

V usage is TRBV20-1 and J usage is TRBJ2-7; 7 nucleotides align to TRBD2. CDR3 length: 15 residues. Germline CDR1 is DFQATT and CDR2 is SNEGSKA (reference sequence). J gave up 9 bases and V 7 bases, and 21 bases lay outside the gene matches. The CDR3 here is CSVTSARERGDTQYF. The CDR3 DNA reads TGCAGTGTCACCTCCGCGCGGGAGAGGGGAGATACGCAGTACTTC.

This sequence joins TRBV7-2 and TRBJ1-5, with 9 nucleotides matching TRBD1. This CDR3 is built from 15 residues. Losses at the gene ends were 8 bases for V and 5 bases for J; bases not matched to a gene: 10. Looked up from germline, CDR1 is SGHTA and CDR2 is FQGNSA. Written as DNA, the CDR3 is TGTGCCAGCGGGGGGACAGGGTCGTGGGATCAGCCCCAGCATTTT. This sequence encodes CASGGTGSWDQPQHF.

With respect to this clonotype: Since a much larger clone is just one base distant, this may be a read error. The CDR3 end shows no conserved phenylalanine or tryptophan, and so a read error is likely. CDR3 bases: TGTGCCAGCAGTCCCGGGACAGGGCGTGGTACCTATGGCTACACCTCC. As protein: CASSPGTGRGTYGYTS. The chain is built from TRBV2 and TRBJ1-2, with 9 bases matching TRBD1. Germline V gene sequence: CDR1 SNHLY, CDR2 FYNNEI. With 5 bases clipped from V and 4 bases from J, the junction kept 11 bases outside the gene matches. This CDR3 has 16 amino acids.

This clonotype was detected ten times or more. The rearrangement uses TRBV2 and TRBJ1-5; D call uncertain. V lost 7 bases to trimming and J lost 0 bases, with 13 bases between them. The length of the CDR3 is 15 residues. Germline V gene sequence: CDR1 SNHLY, CDR2 FYNNEI. CDR3 protein: CASTQSQISNQPQHF. CDR3 nucleotides: TGTGCCAGCACCCAATCCCAGATTAGCAATCAGCCCCAGCATTTT.

Many counts were recorded for this clonotype. The chain has TRBV19 and TRBJ1-2, with 7 nucleotides matching TRBD1. CDR3 length equals 15 residues. The germline CDR1 and CDR2 sequences are LNHDA and SQIVND (reference sequence). V shed 4 bases, J shed 3 bases, and the junction held 8 bases outside the gene matches. CDR3 in DNA: TGTGCCAGTAGTACGGGACAGAACTTATACTATGGCTACACCTTC. It translates to CASSTGQNLYYGYTF.

The rearrangement uses TRBV12-3 or TRBV12-4 and TRBJ2-7; D is perhaps TRBD2 (6 bases). The ends were cut back, 3 bases at V and 2 bases at J, with 20 bases in the middle. There are 17 residues in the CDR3. The CDR3 DNA sequence: TGTGCCAGCAGTTTGGCCGGTTGGAGGGGACTTGCCTACGAGCAGTACTTC. Translated: CASSLAGWRGLAYEQYF.

The CDR3 here is CASRQTGYRTDTQYF. The CDR3 DNA is TGTGCCAGCAGGCAGACAGGGTATCGCACAGATACGCAGTATTTT. J is TRBJ2-3 and V is TRBV7-2; TRBD1 aligns across 7 bases. With V trimmed by 6 bases and J by 1 base, 7 bases remained unmatched. The CDR3 is 15 amino acids. Looked up from germline, CDR1 is SGHTA and CDR2 is FQGNSA.

V and J are TRBV7-8 and TRBJ2-6, with 7 nucleotides matching TRBD1. This CDR3 has 18 amino acids. In germline, CDR1 is SGHVS, CDR2 FQNEAQ. The V segment lost 0 bases and the J segment 1 base; nucleotides outside the gene matches: 6. CDR3 sequence: CASSLAVGRGSGANVLTF. CDR3 nucleotides: TGTGCCAGCAGCTTAGCCGTTGGCAGGGGGTCTGGGGCCAACGTCCTGACTTTC.

Note on this clonotype: Since no conserved phenylalanine or tryptophan closes the CDR3, a read error is the likely cause. The genes are TRBV12-3 or TRBV12-4 and TRBJ1-1; TRBD1 might be the D (5 bases). This CDR3 comprises 15 residues. V was trimmed by 6 bases and J by 6 bases, leaving 20 bases between them. DNA for the CDR3: TGTGCCAGCAGGCCCGTACAGGTCTTGGTCCCTGAAGCTTTCGTT. Protein product: CASRPVQVLVPEAFV.

The chain uses TRBV24-1 and TRBJ1-3; D call uncertain. Germline values: CDR1 KGHDR, CDR2 SFDVKD. Trimming cost V 3 bases and J 0 bases, with 8 bases left between them. The CDR3 contains 15 residues. CDR3 sequence: CATSDLGDSGNTIYF. CDR3 DNA: TGTGCCACCAGTGATCTCGGGGACTCTGGAAACACCATATATTTT.

The sample holds a few counts of this clonotype. A read error may explain this, as a much larger clone is one base away. V usage is TRBV9 and J usage is TRBJ2-7; D may be TRBD1 (5 bases). The CDR3 contains 14 residues. CDR1 is SGDLS and CDR2 is YYNGEE in the germline V gene. Between the trimmed V and J ends, which lost 3 bases and 7 bases, there was a span of 17 bases. This CDR3 reads CASSAYSQDREQYF. CDR3 bases: TGTGCCAGCAGCGCCTACTCACAGGATCGGGAGCAGTACTTC. The full variable domain, in which reference TRBV9 and TRBJ2-7 provide the parts outside the CDR3, is DSGVTQTPKHLITATGQRVTLRCSPRSGDLSVYWYQQSLDQGLQFLIQYYNGEERAKGNILERFSAQQFPDLHSELNLSSLELGDSALYFCASSAYSQDREQYFGPGTRLTVT.

The CDR3, as DNA: TGTGCCAGCAGGCGACTATATCCGAACACCGGGGAGCTGTTTTTT. This codes for CASRRLYPNTGELFF. V gene TRBV2 combines with J gene TRBJ2-2, with D perhaps matching TRBD2 (5 bases). The CDR3 consists of 15 residues. Trimming took off 6 bases at V and 0 bases at J, with 11 bases between the two ends. Per germline, CDR1 SNHLY and CDR2 FYNNEI.

In this sample, this clonotype turned up many times. The rearrangement joins TRBV20-1 to TRBJ1-2; 7 bases agree with TRBD1. Germline V lookup: CDR1 DFQATT, CDR2 SNEGSKA (reference sequence). This CDR3 comprises 14 residues. V dropped 3 bases and J dropped 3; count of bases not matched to a gene: 7. CDR3 DNA: TGCAGTGCTAGGGCCTCCCAGGGGGACTATGGCTACACCTTC. Translated: CSARASQGDYGYTF.

In this sample, this clonotype turned up many times. This chain uses TRBV11-2 with TRBJ2-7; the D is unclear. Trimming cost V 11 bases and J 2 bases, with 10 bases left between them. This CDR3 has 11 amino acids. Germline CDR1 and CDR2: SGHAT and FQNNGV. CDR3 amino acids: CAVGSAYEQYF. The CDR3 DNA reads TGTGCCGTTGGATCGGCCTACGAGCAGTACTTC.

Regarding this clonotype: A much larger clone lies a single base off, so this may be a read error. V usage is TRBV2 and J usage is TRBJ1-2; D gene ambiguous. Germline V CDR1 and CDR2: SNHLY, FYNNEI. The CDR3 is 16 residues long. The CDR3 nucleotides read TGTGCCAGCAGTGAAACTAATTCGCAGATCTACTATGACTACACCTTC. Residues: CASSETNSQIYYDYTF.

This clonotype was detected ten times or more. The V call is TRBV11-2, the J call TRBJ1-2; D may be TRBD1 (6 bases). Trimming took off 4 bases at V and 6 bases at J, with 15 bases between the two ends. Germline loops: CDR1 SGHAT, CDR2 FQNNGV. This CDR3 is built from 14 residues. Here the CDR3 reads CASSSRAGVDGYTF. Written as DNA, the CDR3 is TGTGCCAGCAGCTCACGGGCAGGGGTTGATGGCTACACCTTC.

This clonotype was detected a few times. The chain uses TRBV7-9 and TRBJ2-7; TRBD1 might be the D (7 bases). CDR1 and CDR2 (germline): SEHNR, FQNEAQ (reference sequence). The V end was cut by 8 bases, the J end by 2 bases, with 22 bases between. This CDR3 comprises 16 residues. The CDR3 DNA follows: TGTGCCAGCTCACCACGTGCGGCAGGGGGGACCTACGAGCAGTACTTC. Amino acid sequence: CASSPRAAGGTYEQYF.